The rows below give T cell receptor beta chains drawn from one sample of a study of tumor-infiltrating lymphocytes in localized non-small cell lung cancer. This table comes from immunoSEQ multiplex PCR, and its TCRdb copy is limited to in-frame clones, with some not included. Counted here are a few thousand clones, roughly 95% occurring once; the ten biggest clones make up 3% to 4%. The sample comprised uninvolved lung tissue not adjacent to the tumor. These TCRs come from a human donor with non-small cell lung cancer. Each CDR3 is given with its conserved first and last residue. Each record gives: J gene, CDR3 length, V gene, CDR3 protein.

J gene: TRBJ2-3; CDR3 length: 15; V gene: TRBV5-4; CDR3 protein: CASSLVSVSTDTQYF
J gene: TRBJ2-3; CDR3 length: 14; V gene: TRBV5-4; CDR3 protein: CASSKTGSTDTQYF
J gene: TRBJ2-7; CDR3 length: 11; V gene: TRBV6-5; CDR3 protein: CASSVGGEQYF
J gene: TRBJ1-4; CDR3 length: 16; V gene: TRBV5-8; CDR3 protein: CASSLGTGRIDEKLFF
J gene: TRBJ1-1; CDR3 length: 15; V gene: TRBV25-1; CDR3 protein: CASSESGTVNTEAFF
J gene: TRBJ1-1; CDR3 length: 15; V gene: TRBV9; CDR3 protein: CASSVLTGEVTEAFF
J gene: TRBJ2-3; CDR3 length: 18; V gene: TRBV10-1; CDR3 protein: CASSESPSQGRSTDTQYF
J gene: TRBJ2-1; CDR3 length: 14; V gene: TRBV12-5; CDR3 protein: CASVPGQAYNEQFF
J gene: TRBJ2-2; CDR3 length: 15; V gene: TRBV19; CDR3 protein: CASSVGARIPGELFF
J gene: TRBJ1-1; CDR3 length: 16; V gene: TRBV6-6; CDR3 protein: CASSPSGGVMNTEAFF
J gene: TRBJ2-2; CDR3 length: 14; V gene: TRBV11-2; CDR3 protein: CASSLDSGFGELFF
J gene: TRBJ2-7; CDR3 length: 18; V gene: TRBV30; CDR3 protein: CAWSIDRGHPQTDYEQYF
J gene: TRBJ2-7; CDR3 length: 13; V gene: TRBV4-3; CDR3 protein: CASAQEGADEQYF
J gene: TRBJ1-2; CDR3 length: 15; V gene: TRBV6-6; CDR3 protein: CASSYPTGGVYGYTF
J gene: TRBJ2-3; CDR3 length: 18; V gene: TRBV4-3; CDR3 protein: CASSQDSRAGGYTDTQYF
J gene: TRBJ1-4; CDR3 length: 16; V gene: TRBV5-6; CDR3 protein: CASSFAPGATNEKLFF
J gene: TRBJ1-2; CDR3 length: 17; V gene: TRBV7-2; CDR3 protein: CASSPRGFGQGNYGYTF
J gene: TRBJ1-3; CDR3 length: 15; V gene: TRBV10-3; CDR3 protein: CAISTTQGSGNTIYF
J gene: TRBJ1-1; CDR3 length: 15; V gene: TRBV2; CDR3 protein: CASSAGAAMNTEAFF
J gene: TRBJ2-6; CDR3 length: 14; V gene: TRBV7-8; CDR3 protein: CASSLGSGANVLTF
J gene: TRBJ2-1; CDR3 length: 15; V gene: TRBV6-1; CDR3 protein: CASSERDPSYNEQFF
J gene: TRBJ1-6; CDR3 length: 15; V gene: TRBV5-1; CDR3 protein: CASSSLQGQNSPLHF
J gene: TRBJ2-7; CDR3 length: 15; V gene: TRBV11-1; CDR3 protein: CASSFLSGTTYEQYF
J gene: TRBJ1-4; CDR3 length: 15; V gene: TRBV19; CDR3 protein: CASSAQTGGNEKLFF
J gene: TRBJ1-5; CDR3 length: 16; V gene: TRBV19; CDR3 protein: CASSHSGQGGNQPQHF
J gene: TRBJ1-2; CDR3 length: 15; V gene: TRBV2; CDR3 protein: CASREMTSANYGYTF
J gene: TRBJ2-2; CDR3 length: 15; V gene: TRBV7-8; CDR3 protein: CASSLALGGTGELFF
J gene: TRBJ1-1; CDR3 length: 13; V gene: TRBV5-1; CDR3 protein: CASGQGLGTEAFF
J gene: TRBJ1-1; CDR3 length: 15; V gene: TRBV11-3; CDR3 protein: CASSPRGQGPEGAFF
J gene: TRBJ1-6; CDR3 length: 15; V gene: TRBV30; CDR3 protein: CAWTAVSGKGSPLHF
J gene: TRBJ2-2; CDR3 length: 14; V gene: TRBV7-3; CDR3 protein: CASSWLGETGELFF
J gene: TRBJ2-1; CDR3 length: 15; V gene: TRBV5-4; CDR3 protein: CASRHGTSGYNEQFF
J gene: TRBJ2-7; CDR3 length: 15; V gene: TRBV7-3; CDR3 protein: CASSEGTGGAYEQYF
J gene: TRBJ2-3; CDR3 length: 15; V gene: TRBV27; CDR3 protein: CASSRDGTGRDTQYF
J gene: TRBJ2-1; CDR3 length: 14; V gene: TRBV5-1; CDR3 protein: CASSFSGQTNEQFF
J gene: TRBJ2-1; CDR3 length: 13; V gene: TRBV7-2; CDR3 protein: CASSLDTDRGQFF
J gene: TRBJ2-2; CDR3 length: 15; V gene: TRBV5-1; CDR3 protein: CASSFGGGVSGELFF
J gene: TRBJ1-1; CDR3 length: 16; V gene: TRBV2; CDR3 protein: CASTTRALAGGTEAFF
J gene: TRBJ2-2; CDR3 length: 17; V gene: TRBV10-3; CDR3 protein: CAISGLTGTGGTGELFF
J gene: TRBJ1-2; CDR3 length: 14; V gene: TRBV4-3; CDR3 protein: CASSQDRVNYGYTF
J gene: TRBJ1-2; CDR3 length: 13; V gene: TRBV6-6; CDR3 protein: CASNEGGVGGYTF
J gene: TRBJ1-4; CDR3 length: 13; V gene: TRBV10-1; CDR3 protein: CATSQGSNEKLFF
J gene: TRBJ1-2; CDR3 length: 14; V gene: TRBV7-9; CDR3 protein: CASRSWTDNYGYTF
J gene: TRBJ2-3; CDR3 length: 14; V gene: TRBV14; CDR3 protein: CASSQAQLEDTQYF
J gene: TRBJ2-7; CDR3 length: 15; V gene: TRBV19; CDR3 protein: CASSLLHVPSHEQYF